This is a list of T cell receptor beta chains from one sample in a study of blood T cells in healthy people across ages. MiXCR, run by TCRdb on the 5' RACE reads, gives a single entry per CDR3 protein. The sample yields hundreds of thousands of distinct CDR3 sequences, roughly 30% seen once. Sequenced sample: blood. These receptor sequences come from a woman aged 80 or over in good health. Each CDR3 is given with its conserved first and last residue. The D gene is left open where the match is weak.

V gene,J gene,D gene,CDR3 protein
TRBV11-2,TRBJ2-7,NA,CASSIAYEQYF
TRBV5-1,TRBJ1-2,NA,CASSGMTGQGGYTF
TRBV24-1,TRBJ2-2,NA,CATSDSSGTWNTGELFF
TRBV2,TRBJ2-4,NA,CASRPGRQLAKNIQYF
TRBV7-2,TRBJ1-2,NA,CASSPSEPAYGYTF
TRBV6-1,TRBJ1-2,TRBD1,CASRPGQGDYGYTF
TRBV5-1,TRBJ2-5,NA,CASSHGLLREETQYF
TRBV20-1,TRBJ1-5,TRBD1,CSAIEGQYNQPQHF
TRBV18,TRBJ1-1,NA,CASSPKQGGTEAFF
TRBV5-1,TRBJ2-3,NA,CASSPEGHITDTQYF
TRBV7-9,TRBJ2-3,NA,CASSRPGRPDTQYF
TRBV20-1,TRBJ2-7,NA,CSVGGGASYEQYF
TRBV10-3,TRBJ2-5,NA,CAISESSVETQYF
TRBV20-1,TRBJ2-1,NA,CSARDPGQGTHEQFF
TRBV5-1,TRBJ2-1,TRBD1,CASSFTGGYYNEQFF
TRBV2,TRBJ2-7,NA,CASSDYDSGWVGEQYF
TRBV11-2,TRBJ2-5,NA,CASSFPTGGPETQYF
TRBV12-3/TRBV12-4,TRBJ1-5,TRBD1,CASSPGTGGGQPQHF
TRBV2,TRBJ1-2,NA,CASSEVPQHYGYTF
TRBV24-1,TRBJ1-6,TRBD1,CATSDHRGSNSPLHF
TRBV7-2,TRBJ2-1,TRBD2,CTSSISGGGSEQFF
TRBV30,TRBJ2-5,TRBD1,CAWSVRDREGQYF
TRBV2,TRBJ2-1,NA,CASSLAAVNEQFF
TRBV27,TRBJ2-1,TRBD2,CASSLSGGGLAGVEQFF
TRBV15,TRBJ2-1,NA,CATSGDNEQFF
TRBV27,TRBJ1-5,NA,CASSLTDYSNQPQHF
TRBV3-1,TRBJ2-3,TRBD2,CASGSGTSPDTQYF
TRBV7-9,TRBJ2-1,TRBD2,CASSLGRTRGEQFF
TRBV20-1,TRBJ2-7,TRBD1,CSAGQGVYEQYF
TRBV29-1,TRBJ1-2,NA,CSVEDHVDYGYTF
TRBV7-2,TRBJ2-1,TRBD1,CASSLWDRGFNEQFF
TRBV3-1,TRBJ1-2,TRBD1,CASSQGQGARYTF
TRBV20-1,TRBJ1-1,NA,CSASLPGGGNTEAFF
TRBV7-6,TRBJ1-2,TRBD1,CASSQRTGRDGYTF
TRBV7-9,TRBJ1-1,NA,CASRSRRTEAFF
TRBV6-5,TRBJ1-1,NA,CASSPHPGTENTEAFF
TRBV7-2,TRBJ1-2,TRBD1,CASSFLGQGVDYGYTF
TRBV5-1,TRBJ2-4,NA,CASSYQGGGIQYF
TRBV12-3/TRBV12-4,TRBJ1-6,TRBD1,CASSFTGQGRGPLHF
TRBV5-6,TRBJ2-7,NA,CASSLAPQEIYEQYF
TRBV29-1,TRBJ2-1,NA,CSVAGGRSGPRNEQFF
TRBV6-5,TRBJ1-2,TRBD1,CASSYGQGGMKGPYGYTF
TRBV7-2,TRBJ2-1,NA,CASSTRGGRDEQFF
TRBV27,TRBJ2-5,TRBD1,CASSLSRTGSETQYF
TRBV5-1,TRBJ1-1,NA,CASSLEGAGSAFF
TRBV10-3,TRBJ2-1,TRBD1,CAITPDRAYNEQFF
TRBV29-1,NA,NA,CSVGPQSDAYEQYF
TRBV20-1,TRBJ2-5,TRBD1,CSASSWDRGRETQYF